The entry below gives a single T cell receptor (beta chain) sequence along with its context. Its antigen is undetermined. Trimming removed 4 bases from V and 6 bases from J; junction bases left unmatched: 4. Per the germline V gene, CDR1 is KGHDR and CDR2 is SFDVKD. CDR3 size: 13 residues. Assay used: immunoSEQ multiplex PCR; TCRdb lists only in-frame clones, some missing. The sample has 130,000 to 150,000 clones, about 93% seen once. This sample is drawn from a study of T cell responses to AZD1222 COVID-19 vaccine. Study-wide results and caveats: A rise in Spike-specific TCR breadth and depth followed two AZD1222 doses. Donors were mostly white British, more females; clonal diversity possibly underestimated. Repertoire sampling happened only post peak T cell response. Among vaccine-associated CD4 TCRs, coverage spanned spike, with dominance at 160-218 and 743-854.

The material sequenced was peripheral blood, taken on day 0 of MenACWY control vaccination. This clonotype originated in an adult in good health. The chain uses TRBV24-1 and TRBJ1-2; 7 bases are shared with TRBD1. The CDR3 region is CATSDVTGNGYTF. The CDR3 DNA sequence: TGTGCCACCAGTGACGTGACAGGGAATGGCTACACCTTC.